This TCR beta chain originates from a study of somatic mutations in cytotoxic T cells in rheumatoid arthritis. Study-level background: Blood from the patient (roughly 27 ml EDTA) was drawn right after diagnosis, pretreatment. Overall study findings and caveats: A significant difference in CD8+ T-cell clonality was not found between rheumatoid arthritis patients and age-matched healthy controls.

Original analysis: Published virus-specific TCRB sequences were rarely matched by patient CD8+ clones larger than 1%. Assay: immunoSEQ multiplex PCR; the TCRdb copy retains only in-frame clones and omits some. V and J calls plus clone size are reproduced from that table; the DNA served to infer D and trimming. The sample includes 15,000 or so clones, 82% seen only once; the top ten take around 15%. On this clone itself: What it recognizes is unknown.

CDR1 and CDR2 (germline): MNHEY, SMNVEV (reference sequence). The CDR3 covers 16 residues. The junction had 9 bases not matched to a gene; V was cut back by 2 bases and J by 6 bases. This chain uses TRBV27 with TRBJ2-1, with 8 bases that match TRBD2. The sequenced sample was CD8+ T cells sorted from blood. This TCR was recovered from a woman aged 50 to 60 with rheumatoid arthritis. The DNA of the CDR3 is TGTGCCAGCAGTTTACAACCGGGGGGGCCTCTCAATGAGCAGTTCTTC. This encodes CASSLQPGGPLNEQFF.